Following are 3 T cell receptor beta chains from one sample sequenced in a study of T-cell memory formation after mild COVID-19. TCRdb called the 5' RACE reads again in MiXCR, with one record for every CDR3 protein. The sample contains approximately 490,000 distinct CDR3 sequences, just over 20% of which appear only once. The sequencing sample was made of PBMCs or a T cell subset sorted from them (not recorded which). The origin of the receptors is an adult woman who had mild COVID-19 (a few samples of this study predate the infection). Cell type and time point are not known.

V is TRBV5-1 and J is TRBJ1-4, with D unresolved. CDR3 length: 15 amino acids. The V gene's germline CDR1 is SGHRS and CDR2 YFSETQ. Trimming cost V 4 bases and J 0 bases, with 10 bases left between them. The CDR3 spells CASSARGATNEKLFF. The CDR3 DNA is TGCGCCAGCAGCGCGCGCGGGGCAACTAATGAAAAACTGTTTTTT. Supplemented by reference TRBV5-1 and TRBJ1-4, the full variable domain reads KAGVTQTPRYLIKTRGQQVTLSCSPISGHRSVSWYQQTPGQGLQFLFEYFSETQRNKGNFPGRFSGRQFSNSRSEMNVSTLELGDSALYLCASSARGATNEKLFFGSGTQLSVL.

This clonotype was recorded a few times. The DNA for the CDR3 is TGTGCCAGCAGCGAAGCGACAGGGGGCCGGGAGACCCAGTACTTC. Translating it yields CASSEATGGRETQYF. The rearrangement joins TRBV9 to TRBJ2-5; 10 bases match TRBD1. The V gene end was trimmed by 3 bases and the J gene end by 5 bases; junction bases not matched to a gene: 7. Per the germline V gene, CDR1 is SGDLS and CDR2 is YYNGEE. The CDR3 loop spans 15 amino acids.

J is TRBJ2-5 and V is TRBV20-1; possible D gene TRBD2, 6 bases. The germline CDR1 and CDR2 sequences are DFQATT and SNEGSKA (reference sequence). The CDR3 has 14 amino acids. Deletions cut 6 bases from V and 4 bases from J, with 18 bases between. As DNA, the CDR3 is TGCAGTGCAGGCATAACTAGCAGGACAGAGACCCAGTACTTC. This sequence encodes CSAGITSRTETQYF.